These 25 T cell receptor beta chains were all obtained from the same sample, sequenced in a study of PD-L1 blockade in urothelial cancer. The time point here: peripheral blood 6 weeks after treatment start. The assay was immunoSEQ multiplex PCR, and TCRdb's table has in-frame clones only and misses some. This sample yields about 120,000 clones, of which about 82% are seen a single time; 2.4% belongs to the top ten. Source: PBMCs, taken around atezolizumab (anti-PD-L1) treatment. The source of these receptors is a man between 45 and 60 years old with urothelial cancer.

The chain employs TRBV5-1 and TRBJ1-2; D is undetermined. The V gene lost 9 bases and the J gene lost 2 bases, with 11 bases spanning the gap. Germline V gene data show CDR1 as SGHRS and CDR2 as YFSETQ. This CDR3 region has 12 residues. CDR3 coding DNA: TGCGCCATCCTAACCATGAACTATGGCTACACCTTC. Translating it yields CAILTMNYGYTF. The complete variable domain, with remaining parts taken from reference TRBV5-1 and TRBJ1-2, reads KAGVTQTPRYLIKTRGQQVTLSCSPISGHRSVSWYQQTPGQGLQFLFEYFSETQRNKGNFPGRFSGRQFSNSRSEMNVSTLELGDSALYLCAILTMNYGYTFGSGTRLTVV.

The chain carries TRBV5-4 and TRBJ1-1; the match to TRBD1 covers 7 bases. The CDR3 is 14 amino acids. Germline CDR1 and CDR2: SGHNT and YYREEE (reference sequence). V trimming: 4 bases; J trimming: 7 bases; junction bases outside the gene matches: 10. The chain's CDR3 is CASSPQGRVYEAFF. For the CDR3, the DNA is TGTGCCAGCAGCCCACAGGGGCGGGTCTATGAAGCTTTCTTT.

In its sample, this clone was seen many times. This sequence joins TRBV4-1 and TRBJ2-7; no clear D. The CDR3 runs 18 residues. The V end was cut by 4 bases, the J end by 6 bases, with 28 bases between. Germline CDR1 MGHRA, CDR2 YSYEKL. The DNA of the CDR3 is TGCGCCAGCAGCCTAAAGGAAGGAGTAGGCCTAATCCTCTTCGAGCAGTACTTC. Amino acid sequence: CASSLKEGVGLILFEQYF.

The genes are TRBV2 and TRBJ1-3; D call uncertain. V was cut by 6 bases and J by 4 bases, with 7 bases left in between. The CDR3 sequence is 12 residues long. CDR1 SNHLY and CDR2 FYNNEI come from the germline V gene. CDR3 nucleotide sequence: TGTGCCAGCAGCCCGGGGGGAAACACCATATATTTT. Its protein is CASSPGGNTIYF.

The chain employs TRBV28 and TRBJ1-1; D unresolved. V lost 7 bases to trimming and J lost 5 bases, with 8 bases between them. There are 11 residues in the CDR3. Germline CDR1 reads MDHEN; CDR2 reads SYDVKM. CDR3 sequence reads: CASTRGTEAFF. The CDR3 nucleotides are TGTGCCAGCACCCGGGGAACTGAAGCTTTCTTT.

CDR3 amino acids: CASSPTTENTEAFF. CDR3 bases: TGTGCCAGCAGCCCGACGACAGAGAACACTGAAGCTTTCTTT. The genes are TRBV7-8 and TRBJ1-1, with D possibly matching TRBD1 (5 bases). V lost 5 bases, J lost 1 base, and 11 bases lay in between. The CDR3 runs to 14 residues. Per germline, CDR1 SGHVS and CDR2 FQNEAQ. Variable domain in full (rest from reference TRBV7-8 and TRBJ1-1): GAGVSQSPRYKVAKRGQDVALRCDPISGHVSLFWYQQALGQGPEFLTYFQNEAQLDKSGLPSDRFFAERPEGSVSTLKIQRTQQEDSAVYLCASSPTTENTEAFFGQGTRLTVV.

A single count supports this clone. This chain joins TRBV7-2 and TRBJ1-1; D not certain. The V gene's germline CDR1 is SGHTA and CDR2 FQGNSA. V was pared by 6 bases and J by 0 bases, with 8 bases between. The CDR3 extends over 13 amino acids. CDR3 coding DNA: TGTGCCAGCAGACTAGTCATGAACACTGAAGCTTTCTTT. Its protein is CASRLVMNTEAFF.

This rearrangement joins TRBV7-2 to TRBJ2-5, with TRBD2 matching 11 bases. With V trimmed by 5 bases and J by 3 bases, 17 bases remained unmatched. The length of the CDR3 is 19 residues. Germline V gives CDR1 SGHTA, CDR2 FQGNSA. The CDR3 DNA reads TGTGCCAGCAGCCCGGCTACTAGCGGGAGATTATCGCGGGAAGAGACCCAGTACTTC. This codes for CASSPATSGRLSREETQYF.

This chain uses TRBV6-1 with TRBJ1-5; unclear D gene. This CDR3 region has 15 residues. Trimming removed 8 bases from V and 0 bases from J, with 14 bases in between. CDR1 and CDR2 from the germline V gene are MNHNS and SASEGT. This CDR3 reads CASLRGRDSNQPQHF. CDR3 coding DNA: TGTGCCAGCCTTCGGGGAAGGGATAGCAATCAGCCCCAGCATTTT.

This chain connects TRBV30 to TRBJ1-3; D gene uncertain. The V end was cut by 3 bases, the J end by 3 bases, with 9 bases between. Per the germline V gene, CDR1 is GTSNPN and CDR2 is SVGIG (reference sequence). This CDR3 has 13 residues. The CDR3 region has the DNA TGTGCCTGGAGGGTTACGGGTGGAAACACCATATATTTT. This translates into CAWRVTGGNTIYF.

The CDR3 DNA reads TGTGCCAGCAGGGGTGCTAGCGGAGGACCCTACAATGAGCAGTTCTTC. Residues: CASRGASGGPYNEQFF. This chain joins TRBV5-5 and TRBJ2-1, with 7 bases fitting TRBD2. From germline, CDR1 is SGHKS and CDR2 YYEKEE (reference sequence). This CDR3 has 16 amino acids. V lost 5 bases to trimming and J lost 2 bases; unmatched junction nucleotides: 10.

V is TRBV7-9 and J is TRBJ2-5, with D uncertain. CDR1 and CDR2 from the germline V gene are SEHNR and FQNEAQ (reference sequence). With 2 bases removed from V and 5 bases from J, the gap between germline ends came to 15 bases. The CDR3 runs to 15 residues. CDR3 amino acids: CASSLSSASLETQYF. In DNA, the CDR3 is TGTGCCAGCAGCTTATCTTCAGCGTCTCTGGAGACCCAGTACTTC. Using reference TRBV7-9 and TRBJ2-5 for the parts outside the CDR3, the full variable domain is DTGVSQNPRHKITKRGQNVTFRCDPISEHNRLYWYRQTLGQGPEFLTYFQNEAQLEKSRLLSDRFSAERPKGSFSTLEIQRTEQGDSAMYLCASSLSSASLETQYFGPGTRLLVL.

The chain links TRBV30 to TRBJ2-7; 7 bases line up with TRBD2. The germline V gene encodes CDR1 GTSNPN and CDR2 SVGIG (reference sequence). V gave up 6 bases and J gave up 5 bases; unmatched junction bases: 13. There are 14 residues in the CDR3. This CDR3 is CACKRGDSIHEQYF. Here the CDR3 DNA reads TGTGCCTGTAAACGGGGGGACTCCATCCACGAGCAGTACTTC.

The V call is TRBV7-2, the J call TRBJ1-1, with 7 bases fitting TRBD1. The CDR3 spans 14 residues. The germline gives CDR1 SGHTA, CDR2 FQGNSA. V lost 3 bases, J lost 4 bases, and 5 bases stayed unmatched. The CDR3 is CASSFRQGSTEAFF. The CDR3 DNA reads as TGTGCCAGCAGCTTCAGACAGGGAAGCACTGAAGCTTTCTTT. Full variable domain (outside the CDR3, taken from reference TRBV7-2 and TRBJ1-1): GAGVSQSPSNKVTEKGKDVELRCDPISGHTALYWYRQSLGQGLEFLIYFQGNSAPDKSGLPSDRFSAERTGGSVSTLTIQRTQQEDSAVYLCASSFRQGSTEAFFGQGTRLTVV.

This CDR3 is CASSSTSGRTFF. DNA for the CDR3: TGTGCCAGTAGTTCCACTAGCGGGAGGACGTTCTTC. V gene TRBV19 combines with J gene TRBJ2-1, with 12 bases identical to TRBD2. The V gene's germline CDR1 is LNHDA and CDR2 SQIVND (reference sequence). J gave up 15 bases and V 5 bases, and 5 bases lay outside the gene matches. The CDR3 consists of 12 residues.

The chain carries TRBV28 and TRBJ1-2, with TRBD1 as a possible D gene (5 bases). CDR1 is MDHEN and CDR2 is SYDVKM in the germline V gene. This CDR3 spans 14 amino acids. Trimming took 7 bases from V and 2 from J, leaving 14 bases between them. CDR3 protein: CASTTLGGNYGYTF. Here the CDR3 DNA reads TGTGCCAGCACCACCCTCGGGGGGAACTATGGCTACACCTTC.

The CDR3 reads CSVRTGPGNTIYF. The CDR3 DNA reads as TGCAGCGTAAGGACAGGGCCCGGAAACACCATATATTTT. This chain links TRBV29-1 with TRBJ1-3, with 8 positions matching TRBD1. V gave up 6 bases and J gave up 4 bases; unmatched junction bases: 5. CDR1 SQVTM and CDR2 ANQGSEA come from the germline V gene. The CDR3 is 13 residues long.

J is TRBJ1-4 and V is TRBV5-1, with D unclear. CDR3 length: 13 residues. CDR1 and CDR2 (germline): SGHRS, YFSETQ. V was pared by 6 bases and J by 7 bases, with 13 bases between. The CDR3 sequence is CASKAVEGEKLFF. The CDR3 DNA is TGCGCCAGCAAGGCGGTTGAGGGTGAAAAACTGTTTTTT.

CDR3 sequence (DNA): TGTGCCAGCAGCTGGGGCGGCAGTTATCAGCCCCAGCATTTT. It specifies CASSWGGSYQPQHF. The rearrangement joins TRBV7-8 to TRBJ1-5, with D tentatively TRBD1 (5 bases). The CDR3 covers 14 residues. The V gene's germline CDR1 is SGHVS and CDR2 FQNEAQ. V was pared by 4 bases and J by 5 bases, with 12 bases between.

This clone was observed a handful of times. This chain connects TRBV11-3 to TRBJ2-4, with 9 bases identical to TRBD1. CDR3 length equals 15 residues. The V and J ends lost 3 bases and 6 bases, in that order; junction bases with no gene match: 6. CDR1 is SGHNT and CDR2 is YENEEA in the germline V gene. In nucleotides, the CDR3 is TGTGCCAGCAGCTTGGGACAGGGTCCTGGAAACATTCAGTACTTC. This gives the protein CASSLGQGPGNIQYF.

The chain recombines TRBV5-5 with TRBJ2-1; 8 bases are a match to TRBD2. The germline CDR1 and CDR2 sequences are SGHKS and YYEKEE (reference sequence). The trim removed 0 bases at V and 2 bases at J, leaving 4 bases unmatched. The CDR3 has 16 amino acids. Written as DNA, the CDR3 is TGTGCCAGCAGCTTGGCGGGAGGGGGTCCCTACAATGAGCAGTTCTTC. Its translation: CASSLAGGGPYNEQFF.

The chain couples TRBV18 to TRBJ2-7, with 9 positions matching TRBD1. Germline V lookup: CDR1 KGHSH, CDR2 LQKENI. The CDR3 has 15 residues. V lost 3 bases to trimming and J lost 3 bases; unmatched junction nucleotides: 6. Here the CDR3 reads CASSPAGTGSYEQYF. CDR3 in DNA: TGTGCCAGCTCACCCGCCGGGACAGGGAGCTACGAGCAGTACTTC. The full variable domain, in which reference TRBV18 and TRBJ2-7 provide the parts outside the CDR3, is NAGVMQNPRHLVRRRGQEARLRCSPMKGHSHVYWYRQLPEEGLKFMVYLQKENIIDESGMPKERFSAEFPKEGPSILRIQQVVRGDSAAYFCASSPAGTGSYEQYFGPGTRLTVT.

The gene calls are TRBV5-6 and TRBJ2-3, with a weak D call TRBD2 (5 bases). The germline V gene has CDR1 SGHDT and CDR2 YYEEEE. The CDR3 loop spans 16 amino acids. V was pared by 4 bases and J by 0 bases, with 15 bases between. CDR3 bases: TGTGCCAGCAGCCCGGCACTAGTTCTTAGCACAGATACGCAGTATTTT. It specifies CASSPALVLSTDTQYF.

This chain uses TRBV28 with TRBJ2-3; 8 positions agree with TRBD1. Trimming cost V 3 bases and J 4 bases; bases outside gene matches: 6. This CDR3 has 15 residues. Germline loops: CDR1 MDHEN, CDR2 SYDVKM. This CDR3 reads CASSFATGVPDTQYF. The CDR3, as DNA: TGTGCCAGCAGTTTTGCGACAGGGGTTCCAGATACGCAGTATTTT.

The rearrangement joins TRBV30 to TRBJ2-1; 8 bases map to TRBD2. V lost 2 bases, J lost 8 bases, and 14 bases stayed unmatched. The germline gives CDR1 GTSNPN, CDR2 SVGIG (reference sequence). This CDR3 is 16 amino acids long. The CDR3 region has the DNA TGTGCCTGGAGTTCCCCCCTAGCGGGCCACACCTATGAGCAGTTCTTC. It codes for CAWSSPLAGHTYEQFF.